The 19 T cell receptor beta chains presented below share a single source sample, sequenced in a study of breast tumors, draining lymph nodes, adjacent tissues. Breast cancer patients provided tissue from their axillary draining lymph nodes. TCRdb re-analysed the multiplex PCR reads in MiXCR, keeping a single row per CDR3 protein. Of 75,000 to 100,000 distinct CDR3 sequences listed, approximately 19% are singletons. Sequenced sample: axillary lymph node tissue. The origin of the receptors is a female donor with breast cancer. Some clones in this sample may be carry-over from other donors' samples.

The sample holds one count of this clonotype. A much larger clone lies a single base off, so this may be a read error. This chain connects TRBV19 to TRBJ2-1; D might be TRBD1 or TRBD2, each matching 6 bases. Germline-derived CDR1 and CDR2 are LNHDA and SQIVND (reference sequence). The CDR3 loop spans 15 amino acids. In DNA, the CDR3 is TGTGCCAGTAGTATTAGGGGGGACTCCTACAATGAGCAGTCCTTC. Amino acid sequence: CASSIRGDSYNEQSF.

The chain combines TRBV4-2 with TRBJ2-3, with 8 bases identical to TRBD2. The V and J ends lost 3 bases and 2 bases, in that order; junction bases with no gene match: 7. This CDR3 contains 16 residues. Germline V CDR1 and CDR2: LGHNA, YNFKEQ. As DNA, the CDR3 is TGTGCCAGCAGCCACCCGACTAGCGCCGACACAGATACGCAGTATTTT. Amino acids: CASSHPTSADTDTQYF.

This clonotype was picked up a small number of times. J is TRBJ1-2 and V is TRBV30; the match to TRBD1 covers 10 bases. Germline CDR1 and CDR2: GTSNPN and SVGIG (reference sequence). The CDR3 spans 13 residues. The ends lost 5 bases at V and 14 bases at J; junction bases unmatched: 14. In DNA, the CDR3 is TGTGCCTGGTCGACAGGGGGCGCTAGAGCTAGGACCTTC. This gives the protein CAWSTGGARARTF.

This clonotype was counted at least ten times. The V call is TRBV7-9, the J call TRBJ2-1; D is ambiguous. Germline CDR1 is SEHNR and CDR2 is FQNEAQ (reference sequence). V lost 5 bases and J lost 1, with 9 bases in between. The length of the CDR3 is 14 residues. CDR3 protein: CASSPQGSYNEQFF. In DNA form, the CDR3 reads TGTGCCAGCAGCCCCCAAGGGTCCTACAATGAGCAGTTCTTC.

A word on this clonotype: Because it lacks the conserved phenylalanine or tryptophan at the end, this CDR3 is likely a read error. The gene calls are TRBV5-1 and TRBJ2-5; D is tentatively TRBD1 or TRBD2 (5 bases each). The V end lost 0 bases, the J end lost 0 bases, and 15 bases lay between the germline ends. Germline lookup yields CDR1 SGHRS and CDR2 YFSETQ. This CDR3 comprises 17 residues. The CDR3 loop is CASSLDGPGRYQETQYL. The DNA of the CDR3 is TGCGCCAGCAGCTTGGATGGTCCAGGGAGATACCAAGAGACCCAGTACCTC.

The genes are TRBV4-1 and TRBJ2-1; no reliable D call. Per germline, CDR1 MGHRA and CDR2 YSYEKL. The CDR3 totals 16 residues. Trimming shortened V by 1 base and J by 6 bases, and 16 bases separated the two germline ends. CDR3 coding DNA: TGCGCCAGCAGCCAAGTTAGAACCACCCTGGGCAATGAGCAGTTCTTC. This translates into CASSQVRTTLGNEQFF.

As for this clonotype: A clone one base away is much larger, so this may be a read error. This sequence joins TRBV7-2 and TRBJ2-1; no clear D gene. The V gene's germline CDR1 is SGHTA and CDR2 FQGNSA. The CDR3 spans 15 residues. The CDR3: CASSLARASMNGQFF. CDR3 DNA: TGTGCCAGCAGCTTAGCTCGGGCCTCGATGAATGGGCAGTTCTTC.

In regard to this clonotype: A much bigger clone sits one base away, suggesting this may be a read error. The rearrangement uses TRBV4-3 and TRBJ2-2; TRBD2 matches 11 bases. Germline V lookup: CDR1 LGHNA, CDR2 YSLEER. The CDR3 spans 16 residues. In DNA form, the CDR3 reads TGCGCCAGCAGCCAAGCTCTAGCGGGGGGAACCGGGGAGCTGGTTTTT. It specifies CASSQALAGGTGELVF.

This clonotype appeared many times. The CDR3 nucleotides read TGTGCCAGTAGTATTGCGGGACTCCTCAATGAGCAGTTCTTC. This sequence encodes CASSIAGLLNEQFF. The genes are TRBV19 and TRBJ2-1, with D tentatively TRBD2 (6 bases). The germline V and J ends were trimmed by 3 bases and 6 bases, with 12 bases remaining between them. This CDR3 has 14 amino acids. Germline V lookup: CDR1 LNHDA, CDR2 SQIVND (reference sequence).

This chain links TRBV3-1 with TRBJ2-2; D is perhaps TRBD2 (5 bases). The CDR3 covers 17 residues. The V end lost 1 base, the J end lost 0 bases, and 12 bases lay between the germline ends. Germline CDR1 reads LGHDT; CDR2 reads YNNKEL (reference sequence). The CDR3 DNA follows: TGTGCCAGCAGCCAAGGAGGGAGAGGTTCGAACACCGGGGAGCTGTTTTTT. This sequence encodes CASSQGGRGSNTGELFF.

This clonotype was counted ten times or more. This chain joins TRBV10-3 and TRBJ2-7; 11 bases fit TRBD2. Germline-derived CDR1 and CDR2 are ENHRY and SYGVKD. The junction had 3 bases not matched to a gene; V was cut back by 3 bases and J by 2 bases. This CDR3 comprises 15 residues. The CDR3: CAISDGLAGTYEQYF. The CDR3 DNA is TGTGCCATCAGTGATGGACTAGCGGGTACCTACGAGCAGTACTTC.

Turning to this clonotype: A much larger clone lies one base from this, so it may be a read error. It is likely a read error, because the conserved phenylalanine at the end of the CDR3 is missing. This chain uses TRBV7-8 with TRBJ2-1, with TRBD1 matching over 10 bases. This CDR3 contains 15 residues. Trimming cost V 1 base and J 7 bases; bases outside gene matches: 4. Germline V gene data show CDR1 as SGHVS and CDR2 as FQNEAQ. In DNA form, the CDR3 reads TGTGCCAGCAGCTTAGGACAGGGGGCAATAAATGAGCAGTTCCTC. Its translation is CASSLGQGAINEQFL.

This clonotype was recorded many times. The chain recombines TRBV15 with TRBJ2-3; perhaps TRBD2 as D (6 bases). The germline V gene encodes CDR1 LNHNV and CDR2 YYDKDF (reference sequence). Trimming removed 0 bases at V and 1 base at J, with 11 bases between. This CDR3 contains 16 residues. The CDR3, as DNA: TGTGCCACCAGCAGAGAATACGGGAGCGGCACAGATACGCAGTATTTT. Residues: CATSREYGSGTDTQYF.

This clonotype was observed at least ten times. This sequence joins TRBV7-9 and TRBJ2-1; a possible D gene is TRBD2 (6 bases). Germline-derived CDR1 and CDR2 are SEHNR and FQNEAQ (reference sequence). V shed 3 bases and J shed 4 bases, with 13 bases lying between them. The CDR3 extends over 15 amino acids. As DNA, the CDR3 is TGTGCCAGCAGCTTTTTTAGCGGCGGGTACAATGAGCAGTTCTTC. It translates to CASSFFSGGYNEQFF.

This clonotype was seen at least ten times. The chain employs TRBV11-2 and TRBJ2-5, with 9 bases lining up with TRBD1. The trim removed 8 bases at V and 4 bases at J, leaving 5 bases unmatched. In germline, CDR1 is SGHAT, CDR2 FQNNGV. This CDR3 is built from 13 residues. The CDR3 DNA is TGTGCCAGCCACCCGACAGGGGGAGAGACCCAGTACTTC. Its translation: CASHPTGGETQYF.

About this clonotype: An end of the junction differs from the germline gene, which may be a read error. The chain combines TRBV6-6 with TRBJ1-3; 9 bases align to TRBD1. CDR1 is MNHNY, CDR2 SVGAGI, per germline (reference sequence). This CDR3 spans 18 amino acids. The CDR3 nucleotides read TGTGCCTGCAGTTACTGGAACAGGGGGCTTATCTCTGGAAACACCATATATTTT. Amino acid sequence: CACSYWNRGLISGNTIYF.

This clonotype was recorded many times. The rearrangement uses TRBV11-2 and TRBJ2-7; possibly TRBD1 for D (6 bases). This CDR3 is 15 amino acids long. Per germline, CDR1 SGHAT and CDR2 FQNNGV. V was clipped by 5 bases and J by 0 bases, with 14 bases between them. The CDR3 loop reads CASSGGQRSSYEQYF. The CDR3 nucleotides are TGTGCCAGCAGCGGTGGACAGAGAAGCTCCTACGAGCAGTACTTC.

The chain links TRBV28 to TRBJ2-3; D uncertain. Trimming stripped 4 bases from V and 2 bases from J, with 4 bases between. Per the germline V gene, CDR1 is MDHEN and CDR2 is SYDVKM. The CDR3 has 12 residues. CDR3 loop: CASSYVTDTQYF. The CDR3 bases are TGTGCCAGCAGTTATGTCACAGATACGCAGTATTTT. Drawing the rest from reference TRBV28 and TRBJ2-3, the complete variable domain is DVKVTQSSRYLVKRTGEKVFLECVQDMDHENMFWYRQDPGLGLRLIYFSYDVKMKEKGDIPEGYSVSREKKERFSLILESASTNQTSMYLCASSYVTDTQYFGPGTRLTVL.

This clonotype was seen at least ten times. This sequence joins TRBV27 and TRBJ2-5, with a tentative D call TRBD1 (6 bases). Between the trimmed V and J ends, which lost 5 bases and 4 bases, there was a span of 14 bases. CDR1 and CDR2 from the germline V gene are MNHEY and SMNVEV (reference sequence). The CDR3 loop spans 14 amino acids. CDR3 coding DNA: TGTGCCAGCAGTCCAAGCACAGGGCCAGAGACCCAGTACTTC. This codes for CASSPSTGPETQYF.